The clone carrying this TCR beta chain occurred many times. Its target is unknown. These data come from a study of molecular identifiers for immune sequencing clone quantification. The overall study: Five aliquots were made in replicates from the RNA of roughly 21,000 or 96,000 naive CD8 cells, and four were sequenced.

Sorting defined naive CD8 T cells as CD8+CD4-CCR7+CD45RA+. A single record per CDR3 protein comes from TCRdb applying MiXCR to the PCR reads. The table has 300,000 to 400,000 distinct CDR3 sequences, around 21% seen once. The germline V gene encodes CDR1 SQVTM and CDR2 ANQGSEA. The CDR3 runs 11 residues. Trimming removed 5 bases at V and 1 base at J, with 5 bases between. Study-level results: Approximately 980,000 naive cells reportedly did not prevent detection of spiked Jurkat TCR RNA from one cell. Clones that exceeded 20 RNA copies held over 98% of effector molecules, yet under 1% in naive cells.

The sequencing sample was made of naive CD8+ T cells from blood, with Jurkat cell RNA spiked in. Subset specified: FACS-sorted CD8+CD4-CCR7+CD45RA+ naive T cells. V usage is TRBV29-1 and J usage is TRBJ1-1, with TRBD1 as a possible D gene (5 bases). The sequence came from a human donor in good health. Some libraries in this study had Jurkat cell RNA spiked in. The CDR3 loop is CSVQGNTEAFF. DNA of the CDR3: TGCAGCGTTCAGGGGAACACTGAAGCTTTCTTT.